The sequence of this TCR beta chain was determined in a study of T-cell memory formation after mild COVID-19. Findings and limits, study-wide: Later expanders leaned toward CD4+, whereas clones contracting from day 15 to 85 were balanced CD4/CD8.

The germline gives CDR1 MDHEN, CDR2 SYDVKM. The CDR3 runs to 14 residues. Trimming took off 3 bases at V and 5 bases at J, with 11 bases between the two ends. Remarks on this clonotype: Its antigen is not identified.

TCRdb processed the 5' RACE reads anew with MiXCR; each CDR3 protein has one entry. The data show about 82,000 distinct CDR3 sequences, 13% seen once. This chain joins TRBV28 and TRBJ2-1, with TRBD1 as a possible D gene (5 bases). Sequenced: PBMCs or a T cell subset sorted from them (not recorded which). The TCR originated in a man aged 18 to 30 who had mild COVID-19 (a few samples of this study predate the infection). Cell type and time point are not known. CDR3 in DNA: TGTGCCAGCAGTTTTCTTGACAGTAACAATGAGCAGTTCTTC. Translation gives CASSFLDSNNEQFF.